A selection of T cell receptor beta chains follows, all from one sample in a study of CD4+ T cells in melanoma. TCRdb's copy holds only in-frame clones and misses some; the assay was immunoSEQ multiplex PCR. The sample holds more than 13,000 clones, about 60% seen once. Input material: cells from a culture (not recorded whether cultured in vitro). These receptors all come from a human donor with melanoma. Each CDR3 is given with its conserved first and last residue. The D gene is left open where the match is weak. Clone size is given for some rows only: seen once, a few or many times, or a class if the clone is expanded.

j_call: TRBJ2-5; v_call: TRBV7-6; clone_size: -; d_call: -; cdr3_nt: TGTGCCAGTCGCGTCGGGGGAGGGGGACAAGAGACCCAGTACTTC; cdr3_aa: CASRVGGGGQETQYF
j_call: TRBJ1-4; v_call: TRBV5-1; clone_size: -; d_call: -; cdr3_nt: TGCGCCAGCAGCCCTGCAACTAATGAAAAACTGTTTTTT; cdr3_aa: CASSPATNEKLFF
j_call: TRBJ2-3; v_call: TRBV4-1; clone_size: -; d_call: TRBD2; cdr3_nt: TGCGCCAGCAGCCAAAGTACTAGCGGGAGAACAGATACGCAGTATTTT; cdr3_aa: CASSQSTSGRTDTQYF
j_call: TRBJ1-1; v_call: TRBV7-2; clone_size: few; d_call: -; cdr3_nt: TGTGCCAGCAGGGAGGCAGGGAACACTGAAGCTTTCTTT; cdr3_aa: CASREAGNTEAFF
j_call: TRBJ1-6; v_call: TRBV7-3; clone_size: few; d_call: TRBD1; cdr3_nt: TGTGCCAGCAGCCATGGACAGGAAAATTCACCCCTCCACTTT; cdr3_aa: CASSHGQENSPLHF
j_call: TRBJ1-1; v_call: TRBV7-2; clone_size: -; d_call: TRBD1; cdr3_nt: TGTGCCAGCAGCTTAGCGTTCGCCAGGGGGCGGGGAACCACTGAAGCTTTCTTT; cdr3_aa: CASSLAFARGRGTTEAFF
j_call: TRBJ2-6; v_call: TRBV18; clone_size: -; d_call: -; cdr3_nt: TGTGCCAGCTCATCGGTCTCTGGGGCCAACGTCCTGACTTTC; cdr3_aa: CASSSVSGANVLTF
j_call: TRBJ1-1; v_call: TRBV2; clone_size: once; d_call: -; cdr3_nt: TGTGCCAGCAGTAGCCGGAGCCAGAACACTGAAGCTTTCTTT; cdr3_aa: CASSSRSQNTEAFF
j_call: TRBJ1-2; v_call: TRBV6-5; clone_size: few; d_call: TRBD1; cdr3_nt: TGTGCCAGCAGTACCCCGGACAGGGGCGACTATGGCTACACCTTC; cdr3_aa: CASSTPDRGDYGYTF
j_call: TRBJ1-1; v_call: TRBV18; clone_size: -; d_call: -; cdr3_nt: TGTGCCAGCTCACCGGCGGCCAGAAACACTGAAGCTTTCTTT; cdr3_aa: CASSPAARNTEAFF
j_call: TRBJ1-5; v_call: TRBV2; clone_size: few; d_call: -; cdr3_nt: TGTGCCAGCAATCGGCAGGGAAGCCAGCCCCAGCATTTT; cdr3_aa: CASNRQGSQPQHF
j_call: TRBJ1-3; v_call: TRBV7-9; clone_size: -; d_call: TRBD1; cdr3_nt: TGTGCCAGCAGTTTCGGACAGGGATGGGACACCATATATTTT; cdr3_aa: CASSFGQGWDTIYF
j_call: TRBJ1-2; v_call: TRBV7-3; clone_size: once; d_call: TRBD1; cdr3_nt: TGTGCCAGCAGCTTAACTTCCCCGCAAACGCAGGGGGTAGGCTACACCTTC; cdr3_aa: CASSLTSPQTQGVGYTF
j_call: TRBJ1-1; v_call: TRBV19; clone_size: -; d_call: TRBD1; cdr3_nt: TGTGCCAGTAGTACGGGACAGCGTGAAGCTTTCTTT; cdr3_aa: CASSTGQREAFF
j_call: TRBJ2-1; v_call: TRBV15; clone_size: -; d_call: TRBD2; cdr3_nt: TGTGCCACCAGCAGAGATGGAAATAGCGGGGGGGGATACAATGAGCAGTTCTTC; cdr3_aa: CATSRDGNSGGGYNEQFF
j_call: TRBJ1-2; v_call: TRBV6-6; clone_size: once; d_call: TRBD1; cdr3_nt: TGTGCCAGCAGTTCGATGACAGGGGCAGGCTACACCTTC; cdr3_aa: CASSSMTGAGYTF